This T cell receptor beta chain comes out of a study of blood T cell repertoires in COVID-19. Sequencing was performed with immunoSEQ multiplex PCR; in TCRdb, only in-frame clones are kept and a portion is missing. The sample lists about 210,000 clones; 70% to 90% were seen once. This CDR3 is built from 15 residues. Germline CDR1 reads MNHEY; CDR2 reads SMNVEV (reference sequence). The V end lost 4 bases, the J end lost 0 bases, and 12 bases lay between the germline ends. Sequenced sample: peripheral blood. The J gene is TRBJ1-2, the V gene TRBV27; no definite D call. The receptor was isolated from a woman in her forties or fifties with active or convalescent COVID-19. DNA for the CDR3: TGTGCCAGCAGTTCAAGGGAGGGATCTAACTATGGCTACACCTTC. This sequence encodes CASSSREGSNYGYTF.